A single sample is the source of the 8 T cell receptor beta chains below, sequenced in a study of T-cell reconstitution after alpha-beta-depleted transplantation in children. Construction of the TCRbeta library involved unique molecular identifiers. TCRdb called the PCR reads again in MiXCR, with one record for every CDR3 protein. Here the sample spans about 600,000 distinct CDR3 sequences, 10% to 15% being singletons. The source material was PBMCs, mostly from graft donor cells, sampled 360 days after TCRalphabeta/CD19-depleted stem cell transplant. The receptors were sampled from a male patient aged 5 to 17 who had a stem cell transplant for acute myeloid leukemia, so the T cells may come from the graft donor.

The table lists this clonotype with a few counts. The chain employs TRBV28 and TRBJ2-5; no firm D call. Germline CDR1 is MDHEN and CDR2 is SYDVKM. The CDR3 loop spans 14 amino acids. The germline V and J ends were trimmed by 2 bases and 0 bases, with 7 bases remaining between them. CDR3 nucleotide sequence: TGTGCCAGCAGTTTACAGGTATACCAAGAGACCCAGTACTTC. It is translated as CASSLQVYQETQYF.

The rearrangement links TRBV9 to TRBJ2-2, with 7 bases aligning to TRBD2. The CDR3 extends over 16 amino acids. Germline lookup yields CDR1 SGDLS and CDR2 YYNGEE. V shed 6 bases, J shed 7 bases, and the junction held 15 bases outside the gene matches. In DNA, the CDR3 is TGTGCCAGCACCTTTGGGGGGAGCGGGATGAACGGGGAGCTGTTTTTT. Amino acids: CASTFGGSGMNGELFF. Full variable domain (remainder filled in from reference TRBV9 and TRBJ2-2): DSGVTQTPKHLITATGQRVTLRCSPRSGDLSVYWYQQSLDQGLQFLIQYYNGEERAKGNILERFSAQQFPDLHSELNLSSLELGDSALYFCASTFGGSGMNGELFFGEGSRLTVL.

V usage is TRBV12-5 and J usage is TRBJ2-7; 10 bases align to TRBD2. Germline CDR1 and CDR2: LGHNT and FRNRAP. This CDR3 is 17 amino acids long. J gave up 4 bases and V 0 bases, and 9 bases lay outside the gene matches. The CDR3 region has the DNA TGTGCTAGTGGTTTGGTAGGAGCGGGAGGGTCCGTGTACGAGCAGTACTTC. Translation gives CASGLVGAGGSVYEQYF. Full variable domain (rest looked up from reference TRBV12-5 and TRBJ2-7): DARVTQTPRHKVTEMGQEVTMRCQPILGHNTVFWYRQTMMQGLELLAYFRNRAPLDDSGMPKDRFSAEMPDATLATLKIQPSEPRDSAVYFCASGLVGAGGSVYEQYFGPGTRLTVT.

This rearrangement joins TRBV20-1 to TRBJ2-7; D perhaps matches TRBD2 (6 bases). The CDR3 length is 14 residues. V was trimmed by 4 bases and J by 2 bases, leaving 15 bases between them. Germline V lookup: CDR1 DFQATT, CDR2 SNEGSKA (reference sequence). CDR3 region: CSATWGVSPYEQYF. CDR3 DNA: TGCAGTGCTACGTGGGGGGTTAGTCCCTACGAGCAGTACTTC.

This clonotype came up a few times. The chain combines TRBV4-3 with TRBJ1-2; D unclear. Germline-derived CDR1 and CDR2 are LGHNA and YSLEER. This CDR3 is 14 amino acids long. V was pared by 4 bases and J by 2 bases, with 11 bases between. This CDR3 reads CASSPGIPNYGYTF. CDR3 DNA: TGCGCCAGCAGCCCGGGGATTCCAAACTATGGCTACACCTTC.

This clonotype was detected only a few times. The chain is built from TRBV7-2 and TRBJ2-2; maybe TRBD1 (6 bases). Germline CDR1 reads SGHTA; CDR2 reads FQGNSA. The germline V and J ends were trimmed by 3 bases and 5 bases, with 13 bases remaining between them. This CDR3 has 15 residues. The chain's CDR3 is CASSFLGTGTGELFF. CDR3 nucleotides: TGTGCCAGCAGCTTCCTTGGAACAGGGACCGGGGAGCTGTTTTTT. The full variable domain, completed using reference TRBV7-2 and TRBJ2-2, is GAGVSQSPSNKVTEKGKDVELRCDPISGHTALYWYRQSLGQGLEFLIYFQGNSAPDKSGLPSDRFSAERTGGSVSTLTIQRTQQEDSAVYLCASSFLGTGTGELFFGEGSRLTVL.

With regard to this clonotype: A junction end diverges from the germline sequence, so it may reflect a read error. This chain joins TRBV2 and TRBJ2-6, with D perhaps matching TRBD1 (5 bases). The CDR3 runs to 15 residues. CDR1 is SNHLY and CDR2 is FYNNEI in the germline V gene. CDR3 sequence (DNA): TGTGCCAGCAGTGACACCAGCTCTGGGGCCGACGTCCTGACTTTC. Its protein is CASSDTSSGADVLTF.

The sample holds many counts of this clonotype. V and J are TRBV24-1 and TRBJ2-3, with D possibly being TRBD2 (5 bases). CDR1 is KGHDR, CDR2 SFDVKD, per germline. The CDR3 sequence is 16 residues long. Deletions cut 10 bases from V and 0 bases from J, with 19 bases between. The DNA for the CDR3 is TGTGCCACGGGTGGAGAGGGCTGGGTAAGCACAGATACGCAGTATTTT. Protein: CATGGEGWVSTDTQYF.